This is a list of T cell receptor beta chains from one sample in a study of cytomegalovirus exposure and HLA in healthy donors. Using immunoSEQ multiplex PCR, the repertoire was profiled, and TCRdb retains in-frame clones only, with some absent. The sample has about 150,000 clones, over 75% seen once. The specimen sequenced was PBMCs. These receptors all come from a woman aged 45-60 years in good health and CMV-seropositive. The CDR3 runs from the conserved cysteine through the conserved F or W. A D gene is named only where the DNA matches it firmly. Rows give clone size only sometimes, using once, few, many, or a class for an expanded clone.

>few|TRBV9|-|TRBJ1-5
TGTGCCAGCAGCGTAGATCAGGATCAGCCCCAGCATTTT
CASSVDQDQPQHF
>-|TRBV7-2|TRBD1|TRBJ2-3
TGTGCCAGCAGCTTAGGGGACAGGAAAACTGATACGCAGTATTTT
CASSLGDRKTDTQYF
>-|TRBV28|-|TRBJ1-2
TGTGCCAGCAGTCGCGGGGAATCCTCCTATGGCTACACCTTC
CASSRGESSYGYTF
>-|TRBV5-1|-|TRBJ2-7
TGCGCCAGCAGCTGGGGGGGAGGGGGCTACGAGCAGTACTTC
CASSWGGGGYEQYF
>-|TRBV29-1|-|TRBJ2-1
TGCAGCGTGTCACAGGTAGGCAGGAACAATGAGCAGTTCTTC
CSVSQVGRNNEQFF
>-|TRBV9|TRBD2|TRBJ2-1
TGTGCCAGCAGCGCCTCTAGCGGGGGCTACAATGAGCAGTTCTTC
CASSASSGGYNEQFF
>-|TRBV4-3|TRBD1|TRBJ2-4
TGCGCCAGCAGCCAAGAAGGGACAGGATCCATTCAGTACTTC
CASSQEGTGSIQYF
>-|TRBV7-2|-|TRBJ1-1
TGTGCCAGCAGTCGGACATTAGTTGAAGCTTTCTTT
CASSRTLVEAFF
>-|TRBV7-3|TRBD1|TRBJ2-5
TGTGCCAGCAGCCCTAAGACAGGGCAAGAGACCCAGTACTTC
CASSPKTGQETQYF
>-|TRBV27|-|TRBJ2-5
TGTGCCAGCAGTTTATCGGGCGGGGCGAAGACCCAGTACTTC
CASSLSGGAKTQYF
>-|TRBV29-1|TRBD1|TRBJ2-1
TGCAGCGTTGAAGATGACAGGGGGGGGCCTGCGTATGAGCAGTTCTTC
CSVEDDRGGPAYEQFF
>-|TRBV19|TRBD2|TRBJ2-3
TGTGCCAGTAGTATAGTTAGCGGGAATTTCCCAGATACGCAGTATTTT
CASSIVSGNFPDTQYF
>few|TRBV10-3|-|TRBJ1-1
TGTGCCATCAGTGGTAACAGCCTTATGAACACTGAAGCTTTCTTT
CAISGNSLMNTEAFF
>once|TRBV5-4|-|TRBJ2-3
TGTGCCAGCAGCTTAGACACCACGGGCACAGATACGCAGTATTTT
CASSLDTTGTDTQYF
>-|TRBV5-1|TRBD2|TRBJ2-1
TGCGCCAGCAGTGTAGCGGGAGGGCCCAATGAGCAGTTCTTC
CASSVAGGPNEQFF
>-|TRBV6-6|TRBD1|TRBJ2-2
TGTGCCAGCAGTTACGCAGGACAGGGGGCGCGCGGGGAGCTGTTTTTT
CASSYAGQGARGELFF
>-|TRBV28|-|TRBJ1-5
TGTGCCAGCACCCCAGGTGGTAGCAATCAGCCCCAGCATTTT
CASTPGGSNQPQHF
>-|TRBV18|TRBD2|TRBJ2-7
TGTGCCAGCTCACATCTCGGGACTAGCGGGGATACACCCGAGGACGAGCAGTACTTC
CASSHLGTSGDTPEDEQYF
>-|TRBV19|TRBD2|TRBJ2-1
TGTGCCAGTAGTATAGGACTAGCGGTCAATGAGCAGTTCTTC
CASSIGLAVNEQFF
>once|TRBV13|TRBD1|TRBJ2-7
TGTGCCAGCAGCCGATTAACCGGGACAGGGTCCTACGAGCAGTACTTC
CASSRLTGTGSYEQYF
>-|TRBV5-4|TRBD1|TRBJ1-1
TGTGCCAGCAGCACAGGGGGGCGAGCTTTCTTT
CASSTGGRAFF
>-|TRBV9|TRBD2|TRBJ2-1
TGTGCCAGCAGCGTATTAGCGGGCGGCGATGAGCAGTTCTTC
CASSVLAGGDEQFF
>-|TRBV18|TRBD1|TRBJ2-3
TGTGCCAGCTCACCACCGTCAGGGGGTGGTCCAGATACGCAGTATTTT
CASSPPSGGGPDTQYF
>-|TRBV7-2|TRBD2|TRBJ2-1
TGTGCCAGCAGCTTAGTTGGCTCTAGCGGGAGTCTGAATGAGCAGTTCTTC
CASSLVGSSGSLNEQFF
>-|TRBV9|TRBD2|TRBJ2-1
TGTGCCAGCAGCCCCGAGGGTAGCGGGGGGGGAAACAATGAGCAGTTCTTC
CASSPEGSGGGNNEQFF
>-|TRBV19|TRBD2|TRBJ2-1
TGTGCCAACGCCGGGACTAGACACAACAATGAGCAGTTCTTC
CANAGTRHNNEQFF
>few|TRBV11-3|-|TRBJ1-6
TGTGCCAGCAGCTTCACGGGATCACCCCTCCACTTT
CASSFTGSPLHF
>-|TRBV6-5|-|TRBJ2-2
TGTGCCAGCAGTTACAAGGGGTGGCCCGGGGAGCTGTTTTTT
CASSYKGWPGELFF
>-|TRBV27|-|TRBJ2-3
TGTGCCAGCAGACCCCGGGGGAGCGGAGTAGATACGCAGTATTTT
CASRPRGSGVDTQYF
>few|TRBV28|-|TRBJ2-7
TGTGCCAGCAGTTTCCGGGGTGTTAGAGATGAGCAGTACTTC
CASSFRGVRDEQYF
>few|TRBV7-9|TRBD1|TRBJ1-2
TGTTCCAGCAGCCCGGGGACAGGGCATGGCTACACCTTC
CSSSPGTGHGYTF